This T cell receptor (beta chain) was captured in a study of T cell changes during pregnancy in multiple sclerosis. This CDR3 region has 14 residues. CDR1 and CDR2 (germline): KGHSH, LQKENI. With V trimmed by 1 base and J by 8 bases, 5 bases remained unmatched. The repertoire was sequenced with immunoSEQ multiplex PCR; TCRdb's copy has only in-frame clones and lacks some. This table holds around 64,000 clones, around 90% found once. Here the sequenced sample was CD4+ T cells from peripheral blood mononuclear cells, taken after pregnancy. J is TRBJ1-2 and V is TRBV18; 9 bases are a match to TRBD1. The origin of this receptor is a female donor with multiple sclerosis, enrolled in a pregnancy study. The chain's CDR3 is CASSPLDRGGGYTF. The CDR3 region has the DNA TGTGCCAGCTCACCACTGGACAGGGGAGGAGGCTACACCTTC. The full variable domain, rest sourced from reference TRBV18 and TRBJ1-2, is NAGVMQNPRHLVRRRGQEARLRCSPMKGHSHVYWYRQLPEEGLKFMVYLQKENIIDESGMPKERFSAEFPKEGPSILRIQQVVRGDSAAYFCASSPLDRGGGYTFGSGTRLTVV.